The TCR beta chain under discussion was sequenced for a study of blood T cell repertoires in COVID-19. Across the whole study: Cohort 3 donors counted as recovered after two negative PCRs, clearance, or resolved symptoms. Italy, Spain and the United States were the sources of the convalescent and acute COVID-19 samples.

The germline CDR1 and CDR2 sequences are PRHDT and FYEKMQ (reference sequence). V trimming: 4 bases; J trimming: 0 bases; junction bases outside the gene matches: 5. This CDR3 region has 15 residues. The participants were between roughly 18 and 89 years old and came from some 23 US areas. Which cohort a participant joined came from the clinical history participants gave. The repertoire was sequenced with immunoSEQ multiplex PCR; TCRdb's copy has only in-frame clones and lacks some. This sample yields about 190,000 clones, of which approximately 86% are seen a single time; about 22% belongs to the top ten.

The sequenced material came from PBMCs or T cells enriched from blood (not recorded which). The V and J genes are TRBV13 and TRBJ2-7; 8 bases agree with TRBD1. The TCR sequence derives from a middle-aged woman in a cohort exposed to, infected with or recovered from COVID-19 (not recorded which). The CDR3 region is CASSWTGTGSYEQYF. The CDR3 DNA is TGTGCCAGCAGCTGGACCGGGACAGGCTCCTACGAGCAGTACTTC.